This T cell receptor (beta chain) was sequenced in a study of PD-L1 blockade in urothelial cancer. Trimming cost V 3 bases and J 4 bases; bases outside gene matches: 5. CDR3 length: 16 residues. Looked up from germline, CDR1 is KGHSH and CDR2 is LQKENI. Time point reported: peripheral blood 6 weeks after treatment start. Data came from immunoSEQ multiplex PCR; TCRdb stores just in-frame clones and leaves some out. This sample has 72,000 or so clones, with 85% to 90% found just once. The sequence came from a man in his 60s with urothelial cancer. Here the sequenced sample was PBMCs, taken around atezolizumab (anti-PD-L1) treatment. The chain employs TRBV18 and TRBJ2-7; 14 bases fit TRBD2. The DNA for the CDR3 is TGTGCCAGCTCACCCCCGACTAGCGGGAGGGGGTACGAGCAGTACTTC. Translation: CASSPPTSGRGYEQYF.